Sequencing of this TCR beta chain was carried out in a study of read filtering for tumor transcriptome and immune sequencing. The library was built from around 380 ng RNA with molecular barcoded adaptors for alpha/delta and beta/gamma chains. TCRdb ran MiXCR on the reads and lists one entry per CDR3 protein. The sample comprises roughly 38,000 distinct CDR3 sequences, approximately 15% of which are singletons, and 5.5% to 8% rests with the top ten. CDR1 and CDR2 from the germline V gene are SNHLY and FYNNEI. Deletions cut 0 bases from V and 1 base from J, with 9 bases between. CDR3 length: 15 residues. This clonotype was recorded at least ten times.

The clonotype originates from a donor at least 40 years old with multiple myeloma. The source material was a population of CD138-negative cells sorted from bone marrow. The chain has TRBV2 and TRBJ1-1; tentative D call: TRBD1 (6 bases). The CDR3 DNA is TGTGCCAGCAGTGAAGCACGGACAGCGAACACTGAAGCTTTCTTT. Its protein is CASSEARTANTEAFF.